The subject of this entry is one T cell receptor beta chain. Its antigen remains unidentified. Researchers used around 3,400 ng of total RNA for each TCR library. TCRdb derives one entry per CDR3 protein from the 5' RACE reads, leaving out DNA. In all, the sample yields more than 350,000 distinct CDR3 sequences. The sample originates from a study of monozygotic twins with inflammatory bowel disease. Study-wide results and caveats: Healthy twins showed more clonotype sharing with others than IBD patients, especially patients with disease activity. Differing immunosuppressive treatments may have added variability to patient repertoires.

Investigators extracted total RNA from whole blood and did not sort T cells. Germline V gives CDR1 MNHEY, CDR2 SVGEGT. There are 15 residues in the CDR3. The sequencing input was blood. The sequence was obtained from a human donor with ulcerative colitis or Crohn's disease, or a healthy co-twin of an affected twin (not recorded which). The rearrangement joins TRBV6-2 or TRBV6-3 to TRBJ1-4; lacking DNA, the TRBD1 call made by TCRdb goes unchecked. CDR3 amino acids: CASTTANSGFEKLFF.